A single sample gave rise to the 13 T cell receptor beta chains below, sequenced in a study of T cells in Graves' hyperthyroidism and ophthalmopathy. TCR beta CDR3 regions were amplified from RNA transcripts. In the first-round RT-PCR of the TCR CDR3, the HTBI primer set was used. Each CDR3 protein gets one entry after TCRdb re-called the multiplex PCR reads with MiXCR. Among 300,000 to 450,000 distinct CDR3 sequences, less than 20% were seen once, and the ten largest hold roughly a quarter. Sequencing input: blood. Receptor source: a woman younger than 30 with Graves' hyperthyroidism that later progressed to Graves' ophthalmopathy.

This clonotype was seen many times. The chain couples TRBV30 to TRBJ2-7, with D unclear. V lost 0 bases, J lost 3 bases, and 6 bases lay in between. The CDR3 is 12 residues long. The V gene's germline CDR1 is GTSNPN and CDR2 SVGIG (reference sequence). CDR3 bases: TGTGCCTGGAGTGTCTTTGTCTACGAGCAGTACTTC. Encoded protein: CAWSVFVYEQYF.

This clonotype has a handful of counts. V and J are TRBV28 and TRBJ1-5; D is undetermined. V was shortened by 3 bases and J by 6 bases, with 15 bases between the two germline ends. The CDR3 is made up of 15 amino acids. The V gene's germline CDR1 is MDHEN and CDR2 SYDVKM. The CDR3 region has the DNA TGTGCCAGCAGTTTCGTTCAGCCCCAATCTCAGCCCCAGCATTTT. Translation gives CASSFVQPQSQPQHF.

This clonotype was counted at least ten times. V is TRBV12-3 or TRBV12-4 and J is TRBJ1-6, with TRBD1 matching over 7 bases. V lost 5 bases to trimming and J lost 7 bases; unmatched junction nucleotides: 8. This CDR3 has 15 residues. The DNA of the CDR3 is TGTGCCAGCAGTCGACCGACAGGGATGAATTCACCCCTCCACTTT. This translates into CASSRPTGMNSPLHF.

This clonotype came up many times. CDR3 coding DNA: TGTGCCAGCAGCTACGCAAATCAGCCCCAGCATTTT. It specifies CASSYANQPQHF. The V and J genes are TRBV7-9 and TRBJ1-5, with D unclear. Germline CDR1 and CDR2: SEHNR and FQNEAQ (reference sequence). V was pared by 4 bases and J by 4 bases, with 5 bases between. The CDR3 loop spans 12 amino acids.

On this clonotype itself: An end of the junction differs from the germline gene, which may be a read error. The V call is TRBV20-1, the J call TRBJ2-1, with 10 nucleotides matching TRBD2. Germline V gene sequence: CDR1 DFQATT, CDR2 SNEGSKA (reference sequence). The CDR3 loop spans 18 amino acids. The chain's CDR3 is CSASRASGRVSSYNEQSF. The DNA of the CDR3 is TGCAGTGCCAGCAGGGCTAGCGGGAGAGTGAGCTCCTACAATGAGCAGTCCTTC.

The V and J genes are TRBV20-1 and TRBJ2-6; TRBD1 agrees at 8 bases. The CDR3 spans 16 residues. CDR1 DFQATT and CDR2 SNEGSKA come from the germline V gene (reference sequence). With V trimmed by 1 base and J by 4 bases, 6 bases remained unmatched. CDR3 amino acids: CSARGTGTGGANVLTF. The CDR3 DNA reads as TGCAGTGCTAGAGGGACAGGGACCGGGGGGGCCAACGTCCTGACTTTC.

This clonotype occurred many times. The chain links TRBV7-9 to TRBJ1-1; 8 nucleotides align to TRBD1. V lost 7 bases, J lost 0 bases, and 4 bases stayed unmatched. Germline loops: CDR1 SEHNR, CDR2 FQNEAQ (reference sequence). The CDR3 spans 14 residues. The CDR3 sequence is CASNPQGVNTEAFF. Here the CDR3 DNA reads TGTGCCAGCAACCCACAGGGGGTGAACACTGAAGCTTTCTTT.

The chain carries TRBV6-1 and TRBJ2-2, with 11 bases identical to TRBD2. In germline, CDR1 is MNHNS, CDR2 SASEGT. This CDR3 region has 17 residues. Losses at the gene ends were 5 bases for V and 1 base for J; bases not matched to a gene: 6. In nucleotides, the CDR3 is TGTGCCAGCAGTTCTGTGGGACTAGCGGAGAACACCGGGGAGCTGTTTTTT. This encodes CASSSVGLAENTGELFF.

The genes are TRBV4-2 and TRBJ2-7; no clear D. Trimming removed 1 base at V and 2 bases at J, with 9 bases between. The germline CDR1 and CDR2 sequences are LGHNA and YNFKEQ. The CDR3 sequence is 14 residues long. The CDR3 loop reads CASSQVGVAYEQYF. The CDR3 nucleotides are TGTGCCAGCAGCCAAGTAGGTGTCGCCTACGAGCAGTACTTC.

Many counts were recorded for this clonotype. V and J are TRBV2 and TRBJ2-7, with 8 bases that match TRBD1. This CDR3 is built from 15 residues. With 3 bases clipped from V and 4 bases from J, the junction kept 8 bases outside the gene matches. The germline V gene has CDR1 SNHLY and CDR2 FYNNEI. The CDR3 loop reads CASSEEAGGLYEQYF. The CDR3 DNA reads TGTGCCAGCAGTGAGGAGGCAGGGGGCCTATACGAGCAGTACTTC.

The V call is TRBV7-9, the J call TRBJ2-3; D gene unclear. The CDR3 has 14 amino acids. Trimming stripped 2 bases from V and 3 bases from J, with 9 bases between. Germline lookup yields CDR1 SEHNR and CDR2 FQNEAQ (reference sequence). The CDR3 reads CASSLLTLTDTQYF. CDR3 DNA: TGTGCCAGCAGCTTACTCACATTGACAGATACGCAGTATTTT.

This clonotype showed up many times. The chain joins TRBV3-1 to TRBJ2-1; D is undetermined. Trimming removed 3 bases at V and 7 bases at J, with 4 bases between. The germline gives CDR1 LGHDT, CDR2 YNNKEL (reference sequence). The CDR3 is 11 amino acids. The chain's CDR3 is CASSHRNEQFF. The CDR3 nucleotides read TGTGCCAGCAGCCACAGAAATGAGCAGTTCTTC.

V gene TRBV9 combines with J gene TRBJ2-7, with 8 bases that match TRBD2. Looked up from germline, CDR1 is SGDLS and CDR2 is YYNGEE. CDR3 length: 13 residues. The J segment lost 6 bases and the V segment lost 3 bases, leaving 5 bases of the junction unmatched. The CDR3: CASSAGTSSEQYF. In nucleotides, the CDR3 is TGTGCCAGCAGCGCCGGGACTAGTAGCGAGCAGTACTTC.